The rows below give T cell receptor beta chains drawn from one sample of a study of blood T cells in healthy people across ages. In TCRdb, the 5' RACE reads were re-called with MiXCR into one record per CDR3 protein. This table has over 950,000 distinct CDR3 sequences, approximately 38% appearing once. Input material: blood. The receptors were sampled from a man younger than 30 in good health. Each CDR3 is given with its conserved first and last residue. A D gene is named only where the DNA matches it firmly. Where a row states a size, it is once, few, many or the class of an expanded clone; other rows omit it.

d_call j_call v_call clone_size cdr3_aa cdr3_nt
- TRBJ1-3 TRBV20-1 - CSAGGLTGNTIYF TGCAGTGCGGGAGGGTTGACTGGAAACACCATATATTTT
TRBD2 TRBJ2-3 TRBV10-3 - CAIKTSGGPDTQYF TGTGCCATCAAGACTAGCGGGGGTCCAGATACGCAGTATTTT
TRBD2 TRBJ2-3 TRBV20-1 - CSATSVAGQITDTQYF TGCAGTGCTACGTCCGTAGCGGGGCAAATCACAGATACGCAGTATTTT
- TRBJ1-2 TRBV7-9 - CASSSQFRDVTNYGYTF TGTGCCAGCAGCTCTCAATTCCGGGACGTCACTAACTATGGCTACACCTTC
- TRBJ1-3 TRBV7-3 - CASSLDLGQWAGDTIYF TGTGCCAGCAGCCTTGATTTGGGACAATGGGCAGGGGACACCATATATTTT
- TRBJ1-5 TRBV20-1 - CSASNPGGGGNQPQHF TGCAGTGCTAGCAACCCCGGGGGGGGAGGCAATCAGCCCCAGCATTTT
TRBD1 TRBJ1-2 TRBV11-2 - CASSRIRDRDYGYTF TGTGCCAGCAGCCGAATACGGGACAGGGACTATGGCTACACCTTC
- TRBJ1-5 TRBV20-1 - CSASYGYSNQPQHF TGCAGTGCTAGTTACGGCTACAGCAATCAGCCCCAGCATTTT
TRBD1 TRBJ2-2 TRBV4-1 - CASSLYQGAPITGELFF TGCGCCAGCAGCCTGTATCAGGGGGCGCCGATCACCGGGGAGCTGTTTTTT
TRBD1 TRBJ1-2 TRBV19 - CTSSLRTGGYGYTF TGTACCAGTAGTCTAAGGACAGGGGGCTATGGCTACACCTTC
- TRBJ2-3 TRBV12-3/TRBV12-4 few CASSAWGRADTQYF TGTGCCAGCAGTGCGTGGGGGCGCGCAGATACGCAGTATTTT
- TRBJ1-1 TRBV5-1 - CASSFNGLTEAFF TGCGCCAGCAGCTTCAACGGGTTAACTGAAGCTTTCTTT
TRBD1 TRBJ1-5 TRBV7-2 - CASSLVWRQGPNQPQHF TGTGCCAGCAGCTTAGTGTGGAGACAGGGGCCCAATCAGCCCCAGCATTTT
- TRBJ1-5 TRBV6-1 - CASSEYKGNNQPQHF TGTGCCAGCAGTGAATATAAGGGAAACAATCAGCCCCAGCATTTT
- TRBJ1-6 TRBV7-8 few CASSLARYNSPLHF TGTGCCAGCAGCTTAGCCAGATATAATTCACCCCTCCACTTT
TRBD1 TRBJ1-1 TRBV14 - CASSQRQGPNTEAFF TGTGCCAGCAGCCAACGACAGGGCCCGAACACTGAAGCTTTCTTT
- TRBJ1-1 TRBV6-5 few CASSYSETGNTEAFF TGTGCCAGCAGTTACTCGGAGACGGGGAACACTGAAGCTTTCTTT
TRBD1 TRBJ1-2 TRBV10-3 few CASAGTDYGYTF TGTGCCAGTGCAGGGACAGACTATGGCTACACCTTC
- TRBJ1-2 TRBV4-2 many CASSQDVAFNYGYTF TGTGCCAGCAGCCAAGATGTGGCGTTTAACTATGGCTACACCTTC
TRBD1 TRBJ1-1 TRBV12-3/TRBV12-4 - CASTDRGMNTEAFF TGTGCCAGCACCGACAGGGGTATGAACACTGAAGCTTTCTTT
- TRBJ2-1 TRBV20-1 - CSARFQGSVLNEQFF TGCAGTGCGAGGTTCCAGGGGTCGGTCCTCAATGAGCAGTTCTTC
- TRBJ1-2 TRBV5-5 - CASRLDGGNYGYTF TGTGCCAGCAGACTCGACGGGGGTAACTATGGCTACACCTTC
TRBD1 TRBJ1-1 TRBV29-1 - CSVEGQGATEAFF TGCAGCGTTGAGGGACAGGGGGCCACTGAAGCTTTCTTT
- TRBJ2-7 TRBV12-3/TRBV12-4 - CGSRKTGTYNEQYF TGTGGCAGCAGAAAGACGGGAACCTACAATGAGCAGTACTTC
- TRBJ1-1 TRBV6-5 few CASRRSMNTEAFF TGTGCCAGCCGCCGGTCCATGAACACTGAAGCTTTCTTT
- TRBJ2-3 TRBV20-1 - CSARDLPPQGTSTDTQYF TGCAGTGCTAGAGACTTACCTCCACAGGGCACTAGCACAGATACGCAGTATTTT
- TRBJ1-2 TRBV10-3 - CAISKGSDYGYTF TGTGCCATCAGTAAGGGGTCCGACTATGGCTACACCTTC
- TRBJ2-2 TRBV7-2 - CASSPYRTGELFF TGTGCCAGCAGCCCCTATAGAACCGGGGAGCTGTTTTTT
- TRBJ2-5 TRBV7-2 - CASSLWTGDNEQYF TGTGCCAGCAGCCTATGGACGGGGGACAATGAGCAGTACTTC
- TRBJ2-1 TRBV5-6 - CASSLAGGDSYNEQFF TGTGCCAGCAGCTTGGCCGGCGGGGACTCCTACAATGAGCAGTTCTTC
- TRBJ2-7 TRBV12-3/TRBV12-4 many CASSLGLMSYEQYF TGTGCCAGCAGTTTAGGGTTAATGAGTTACGAGCAGTACTTC
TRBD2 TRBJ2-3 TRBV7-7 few CASSLSGGNGDTQYF TGTGCTAGCAGCTTAAGCGGGGGGAATGGAGATACGCAGTATTTT
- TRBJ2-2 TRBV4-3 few CASSWRGDTGELFF TGCGCCAGCAGCTGGCGAGGGGACACCGGGGAGCTGTTTTTT